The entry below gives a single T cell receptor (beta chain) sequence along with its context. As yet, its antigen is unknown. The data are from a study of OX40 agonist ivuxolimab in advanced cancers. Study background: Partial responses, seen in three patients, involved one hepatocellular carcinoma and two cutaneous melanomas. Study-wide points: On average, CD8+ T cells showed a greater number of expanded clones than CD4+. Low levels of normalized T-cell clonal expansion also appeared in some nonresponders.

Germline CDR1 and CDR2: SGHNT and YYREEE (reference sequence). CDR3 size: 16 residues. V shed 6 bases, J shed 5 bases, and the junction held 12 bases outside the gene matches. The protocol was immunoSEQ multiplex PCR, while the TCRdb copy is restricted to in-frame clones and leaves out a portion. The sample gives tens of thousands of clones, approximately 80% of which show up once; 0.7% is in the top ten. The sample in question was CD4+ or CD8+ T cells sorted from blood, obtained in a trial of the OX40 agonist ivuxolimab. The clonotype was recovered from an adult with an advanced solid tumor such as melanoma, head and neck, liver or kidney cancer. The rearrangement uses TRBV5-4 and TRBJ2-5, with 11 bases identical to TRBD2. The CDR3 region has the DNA TGTGCCAGCACCCCGACTAGCGGGGCCGCAACGGAGACCCAGTACTTC. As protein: CASTPTSGAATETQYF.